The 4 T cell receptor beta chains below come from one sample, sequenced in a study of T cells in Graves' hyperthyroidism and ophthalmopathy. Amplification targeted TCR beta CDR3 regions from RNA transcripts. With the HTBI primer set, the TCR CDR3 went through a first round of RT-PCR. A single record per CDR3 protein comes from TCRdb applying MiXCR to the multiplex PCR reads. The data show roughly 500,000 distinct CDR3 sequences, 40% to 50% seen once. The sequenced sample was peripheral blood or thyroid tissue (not recorded which). The receptors were gathered from an adult woman with Graves' disease, either hyperthyroidism or ophthalmopathy (not recorded which).

This clonotype was counted ten times or more. The chain joins TRBV28 to TRBJ2-5, with D tentatively TRBD2 (6 bases). Trimming shortened V by 6 bases and J by 4 bases, and 9 bases separated the two germline ends. The germline V gene encodes CDR1 MDHEN and CDR2 SYDVKM. The CDR3 covers 12 residues. CDR3 sequence reads: CASSGGRETQYF. CDR3 bases: TGTGCCAGCAGCGGAGGGAGAGAGACCCAGTACTTC.

With regard to this clonotype: A read error is possible here, since a much larger clone lies one base away. The J gene is TRBJ2-2, the V gene TRBV5-1; tentatively, D is TRBD2 (5 bases). The V and J ends lost 3 bases and 2 bases respectively, with 17 bases between them. The germline V gene encodes CDR1 SGHRS and CDR2 YFSETQ. The CDR3 totals 17 residues. The CDR3: CASSWLESGKNTGELFF. The CDR3, as DNA: TGCGCCAGCAGCTGGCTCGAGAGCGGAAAAAACACCGGGGAGCTGTTTTTT.

J is TRBJ2-5 and V is TRBV5-6; D is undetermined. CDR1 is SGHDT and CDR2 is YYEEEE in the germline V gene. Trimming took off 4 bases at V and 7 bases at J, with 11 bases between the two ends. This CDR3 has 12 residues. The chain's CDR3 is CASSPSPGTQYF. Written as DNA, the CDR3 is TGTGCCAGCAGCCCGTCCCCAGGGACCCAGTACTTC.

This clonotype was seen ten or more times. This chain joins TRBV7-9 and TRBJ1-1, with TRBD1 identical over 8 bases. In germline, CDR1 is SEHNR, CDR2 FQNEAQ (reference sequence). V was pared by 3 bases and J by 4 bases, with 7 bases of the junction left unmatched. The CDR3 length is 15 residues. The CDR3 DNA reads as TGTGCCAGCAGCTTGGAGACAGGGGCGGGCACTGAAGCTTTCTTT. Translating it yields CASSLETGAGTEAFF.